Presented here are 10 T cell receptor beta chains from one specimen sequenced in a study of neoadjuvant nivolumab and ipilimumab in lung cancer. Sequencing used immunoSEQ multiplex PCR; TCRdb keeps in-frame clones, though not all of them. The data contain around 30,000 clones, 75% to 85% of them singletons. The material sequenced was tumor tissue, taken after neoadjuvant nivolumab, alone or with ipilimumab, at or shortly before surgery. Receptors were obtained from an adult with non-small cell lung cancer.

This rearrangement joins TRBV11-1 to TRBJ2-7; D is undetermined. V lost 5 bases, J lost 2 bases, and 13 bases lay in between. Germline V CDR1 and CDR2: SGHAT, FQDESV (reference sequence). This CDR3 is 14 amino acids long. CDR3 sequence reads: CASSPRELTYEQYF. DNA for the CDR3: TGTGCCAGCAGCCCGCGAGAACTCACCTACGAGCAGTACTTC.

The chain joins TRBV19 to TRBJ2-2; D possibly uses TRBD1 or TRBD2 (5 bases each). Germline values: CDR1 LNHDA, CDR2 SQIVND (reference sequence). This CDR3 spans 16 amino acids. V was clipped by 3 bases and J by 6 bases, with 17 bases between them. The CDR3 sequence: CASSIGDRLGSGELFF. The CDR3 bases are TGTGCCAGTAGTATTGGGGACCGTTTGGGGTCCGGGGAGCTGTTTTTT.

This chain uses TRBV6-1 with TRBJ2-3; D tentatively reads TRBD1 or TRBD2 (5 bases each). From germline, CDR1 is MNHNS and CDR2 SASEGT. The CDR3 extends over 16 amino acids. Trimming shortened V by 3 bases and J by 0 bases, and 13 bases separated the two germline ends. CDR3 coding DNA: TGTGCCAGCAGTGATGAGGGGTCACCTAGCACAGATACGCAGTATTTT. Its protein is CASSDEGSPSTDTQYF.

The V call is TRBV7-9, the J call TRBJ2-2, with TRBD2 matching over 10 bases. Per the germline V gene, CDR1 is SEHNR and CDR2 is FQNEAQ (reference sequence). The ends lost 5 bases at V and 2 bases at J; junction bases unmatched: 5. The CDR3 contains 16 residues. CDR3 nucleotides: TGTGCCAGCAGCCCCCTAGCGGGGGTAAACACCGGGGAGCTGTTTTTT. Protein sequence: CASSPLAGVNTGELFF.

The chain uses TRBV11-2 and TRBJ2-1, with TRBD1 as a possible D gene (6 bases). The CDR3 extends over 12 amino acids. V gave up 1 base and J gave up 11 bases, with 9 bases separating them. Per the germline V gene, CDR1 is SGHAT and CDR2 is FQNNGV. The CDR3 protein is CASSLGQAKQFF. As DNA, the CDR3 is TGTGCCAGCAGCTTAGGACAGGCAAAGCAGTTCTTC. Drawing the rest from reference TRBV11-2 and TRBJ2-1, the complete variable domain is EAGVAQSPRYKIIEKRQSVAFWCNPISGHATLYWYQQILGQGPKLLIQFQNNGVVDDSQLPKDRFSAERLKGVDSTLKIQPAKLEDSAVYLCASSLGQAKQFFGPGTRLTVL.

CDR3 DNA: TGTGCCAGCAGTGAAAGGGGAGGGAAGACTGAAGCTTTCTTT. This encodes CASSERGGKTEAFF. The chain is built from TRBV6-1 and TRBJ1-1; D might be TRBD1 (5 bases). V shed 2 bases and J shed 5 bases, with 12 bases lying between them. The CDR3 length is 14 residues. Germline-derived CDR1 and CDR2 are MNHNS and SASEGT.

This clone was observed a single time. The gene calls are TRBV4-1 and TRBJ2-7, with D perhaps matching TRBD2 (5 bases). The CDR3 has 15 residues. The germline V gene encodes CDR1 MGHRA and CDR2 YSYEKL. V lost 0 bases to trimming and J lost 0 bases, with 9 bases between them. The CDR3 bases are TGCGCCAGCAGCCAAGAAGGACTCCGCTCCTACGAGCAGTACTTC. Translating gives CASSQEGLRSYEQYF.

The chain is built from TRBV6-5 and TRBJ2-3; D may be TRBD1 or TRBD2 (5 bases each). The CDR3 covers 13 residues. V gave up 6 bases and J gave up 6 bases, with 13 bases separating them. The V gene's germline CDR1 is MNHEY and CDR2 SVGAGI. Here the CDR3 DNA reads TGTGCCAGCAGGGGACCTTCTACGGATACGCAGTATTTT. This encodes CASRGPSTDTQYF.

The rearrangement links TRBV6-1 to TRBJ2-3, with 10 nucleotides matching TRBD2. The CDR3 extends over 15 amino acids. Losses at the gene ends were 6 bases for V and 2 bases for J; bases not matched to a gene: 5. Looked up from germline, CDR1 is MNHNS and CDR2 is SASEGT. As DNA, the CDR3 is TGTGCCAGCAGGATTAGCGGGGGGACCACAGATACGCAGTATTTT. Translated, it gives CASRISGGTTDTQYF.

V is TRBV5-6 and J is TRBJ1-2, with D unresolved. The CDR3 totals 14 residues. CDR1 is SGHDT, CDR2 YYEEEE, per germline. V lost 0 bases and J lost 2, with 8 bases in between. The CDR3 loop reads CASSLAQFNYGYTF. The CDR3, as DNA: TGTGCCAGCAGCTTGGCCCAGTTCAACTATGGCTACACCTTC.